This T cell receptor beta chain was retrieved from a study of sequential checkpoint blockade in melanoma. Study summary: Matched biopsies came pretreatment and at week 13 for approximately 20 patients.

The CDR3 spans 18 residues. The protocol was immunoSEQ multiplex PCR, while the TCRdb copy is restricted to in-frame clones and leaves out a portion. This sample carries some 22,000 clones, roughly 30% of them seen once, and the ten largest clones take over 5%. This sample's treatment: randomized to nivolumab then ipilimumab (arm A) or the reverse (arm B). DNA-damaging chemotherapy had not been given to any patient beforehand. Concerning this clone: Its antigen is unknown.

Broader study findings: Patients with week-13 increases in T-cell fraction and clonality benefited about 30 times more often. For nivolumab-first patients, baseline tumor clonality was associated with response.

This specimen consisted of tumor tissue (inferred from file names), obtained from a patient given nivolumab and ipilimumab in sequence. This chain connects TRBV1 to TRBJ2-3; TRBD2, the D gene given by the table, was not confirmed from the DNA. TRBV1 is a pseudogene segment. The sequence was collected from a human donor with melanoma. The CDR3: CASSQLGVSGGRGDTQYF. DNA of the CDR3: TGCGCCAGCAGCCAACTTGGCGTAAGCGGGGGCCGGGGGGATACGCAGTATTTT.